This record covers a single TCR beta chain. The data were obtained in a study of PD-L1 blockade in urothelial cancer. Study information: Patients' atezolizumab regimen, 1,200 mg intravenously every 3 weeks, began around 2014. Twenty-five of 29 patients were males with bladder-origin urothelial cancer. Patients had been given 0 to 3 earlier chemotherapy regimens. A median blood sample held about 140,000 T cells and approximately 83,000 unique TCRs.

Assay used: immunoSEQ multiplex PCR; TCRdb lists only in-frame clones, some missing. Of about 110,000 clones listed, approximately 90% are singletons. V shed 4 bases, J shed 8 bases, and the junction held 12 bases outside the gene matches. The germline V gene encodes CDR1 LNHDA and CDR2 SQIVND (reference sequence). CDR3 size: 16 residues. Time point here: peripheral blood 6 weeks after treatment start. This sequence joins TRBV19 and TRBJ1-4, with TRBD1 identical over 8 bases. The starting material was PBMCs, obtained around atezolizumab (anti-PD-L1) treatment. This TCR was sampled from a man between 60 and 75 years old with urothelial cancer. The CDR3 loop is CASSTQTTGVEEKLFF. The CDR3, as DNA: TGTGCCAGTAGTACCCAGACGACAGGGGTAGAGGAAAAACTGTTTTTT.